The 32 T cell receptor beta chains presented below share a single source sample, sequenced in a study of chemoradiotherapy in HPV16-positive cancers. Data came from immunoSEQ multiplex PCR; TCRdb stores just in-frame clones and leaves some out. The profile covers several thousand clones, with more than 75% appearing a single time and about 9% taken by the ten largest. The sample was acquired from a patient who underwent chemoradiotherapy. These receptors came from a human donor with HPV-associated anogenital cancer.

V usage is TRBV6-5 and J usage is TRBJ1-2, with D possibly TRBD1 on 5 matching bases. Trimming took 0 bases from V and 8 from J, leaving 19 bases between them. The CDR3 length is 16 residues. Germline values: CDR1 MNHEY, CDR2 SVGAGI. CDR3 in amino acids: CASSYSYSGITGGYTF. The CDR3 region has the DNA TGTGCCAGCAGTTACTCTTACTCAGGGATTACTGGCGGCTACACCTTC.

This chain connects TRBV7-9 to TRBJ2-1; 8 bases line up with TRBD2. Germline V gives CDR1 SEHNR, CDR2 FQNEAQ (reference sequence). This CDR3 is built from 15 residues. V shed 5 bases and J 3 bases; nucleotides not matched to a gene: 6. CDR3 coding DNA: TGTGCCAGCAGCCTCTCGGGAGGGTACTACAATGAGCAGTTCTTC. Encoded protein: CASSLSGGYYNEQFF.

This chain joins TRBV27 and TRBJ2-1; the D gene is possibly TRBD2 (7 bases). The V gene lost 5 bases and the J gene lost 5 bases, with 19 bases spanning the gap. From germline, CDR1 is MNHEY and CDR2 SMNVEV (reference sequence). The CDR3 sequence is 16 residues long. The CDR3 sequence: CASSPPLGGADNEQFF. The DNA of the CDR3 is TGTGCCAGCAGTCCTCCTCTAGGGGGGGCGGACAATGAGCAGTTCTTC.

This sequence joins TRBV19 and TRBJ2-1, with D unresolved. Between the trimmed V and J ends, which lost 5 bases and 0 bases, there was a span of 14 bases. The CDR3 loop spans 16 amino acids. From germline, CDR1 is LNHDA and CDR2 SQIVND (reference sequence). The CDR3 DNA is TGTGCCAGTAGTCACGGTAGAAGAGACTCCTACAATGAGCAGTTCTTC. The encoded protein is CASSHGRRDSYNEQFF.

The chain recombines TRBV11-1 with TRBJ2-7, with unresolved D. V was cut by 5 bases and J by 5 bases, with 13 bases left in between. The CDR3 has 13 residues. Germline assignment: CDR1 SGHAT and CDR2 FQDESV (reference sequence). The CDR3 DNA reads TGTGCCAGCAGCCCCGAGCTTGACGACGAGCAGTACTTC. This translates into CASSPELDDEQYF.

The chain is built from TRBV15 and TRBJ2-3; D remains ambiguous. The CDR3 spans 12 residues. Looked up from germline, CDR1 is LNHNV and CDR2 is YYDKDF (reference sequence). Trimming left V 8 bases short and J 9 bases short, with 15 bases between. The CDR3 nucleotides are TGTGCCACCGGTGATACGCTTATAACGCAGTATTTT. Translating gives CATGDTLITQYF. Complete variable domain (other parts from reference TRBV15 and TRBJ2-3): DAMVIQNPRYQVTQFGKPVTLSCSQTLNHNVMYWYQQKSSQAPKLLFHYYDKDFNNEADTPDNFQSRRPNTSFCFLDIRSPGLGDTAMYLCATGDTLITQYFGPGTRLTVL.

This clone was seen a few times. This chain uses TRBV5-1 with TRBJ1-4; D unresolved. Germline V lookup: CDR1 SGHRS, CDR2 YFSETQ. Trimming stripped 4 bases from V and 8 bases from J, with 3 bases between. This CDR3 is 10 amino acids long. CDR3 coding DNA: TGCGCCAGCAGCCTGGAAAAACTGTTTTTT. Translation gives CASSLEKLFF. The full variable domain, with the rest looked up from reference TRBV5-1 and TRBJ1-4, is KAGVTQTPRYLIKTRGQQVTLSCSPISGHRSVSWYQQTPGQGLQFLFEYFSETQRNKGNFPGRFSGRQFSNSRSEMNVSTLELGDSALYLCASSLEKLFFGSGTQLSVL.

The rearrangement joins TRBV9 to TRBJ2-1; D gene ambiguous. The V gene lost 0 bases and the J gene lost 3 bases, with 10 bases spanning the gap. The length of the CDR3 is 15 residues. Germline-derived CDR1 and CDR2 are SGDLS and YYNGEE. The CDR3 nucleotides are TGTGCCAGCAGCGTAGGAGTACTCTTCTACAATGAGCAGTTCTTC. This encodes CASSVGVLFYNEQFF.

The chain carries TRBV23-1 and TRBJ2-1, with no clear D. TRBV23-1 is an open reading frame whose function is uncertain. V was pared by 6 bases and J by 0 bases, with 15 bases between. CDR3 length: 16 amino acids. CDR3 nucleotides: TGCGCCAGCAGACCTTGGGCGGAAAGCTCCTACAATGAGCAGTTCTTC. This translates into CASRPWAESSYNEQFF.

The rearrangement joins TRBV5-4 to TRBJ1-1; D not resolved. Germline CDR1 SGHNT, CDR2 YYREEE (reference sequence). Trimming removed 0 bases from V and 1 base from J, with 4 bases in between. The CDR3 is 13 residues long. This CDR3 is CASSLDQNTEAFF. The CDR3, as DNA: TGTGCCAGCAGCTTGGATCAGAACACTGAAGCTTTCTTT.

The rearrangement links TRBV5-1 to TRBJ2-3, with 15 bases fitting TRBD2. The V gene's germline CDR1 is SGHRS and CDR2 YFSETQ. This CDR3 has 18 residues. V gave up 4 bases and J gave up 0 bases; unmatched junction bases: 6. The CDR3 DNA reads TGCGCCAGCAGCCTAGGACTAGCGGGGGGGATTAGCACAGATACGCAGTATTTT. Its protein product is CASSLGLAGGISTDTQYF.

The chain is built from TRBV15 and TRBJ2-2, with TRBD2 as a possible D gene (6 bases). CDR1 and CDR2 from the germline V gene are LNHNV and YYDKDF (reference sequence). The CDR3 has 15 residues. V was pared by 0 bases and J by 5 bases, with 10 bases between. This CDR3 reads CATSRDLGTTGELFF. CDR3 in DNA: TGTGCCACCAGCAGAGATCTAGGGACTACCGGGGAGCTGTTTTTT.

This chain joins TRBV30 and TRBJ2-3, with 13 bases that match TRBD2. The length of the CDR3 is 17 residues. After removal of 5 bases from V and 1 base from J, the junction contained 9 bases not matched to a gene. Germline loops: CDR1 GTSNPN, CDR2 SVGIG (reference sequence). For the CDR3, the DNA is TGTGCCTGGGCGGGGACTAGCGGGGAACGGGGCACAGATACGCAGTATTTT. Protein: CAWAGTSGERGTDTQYF.

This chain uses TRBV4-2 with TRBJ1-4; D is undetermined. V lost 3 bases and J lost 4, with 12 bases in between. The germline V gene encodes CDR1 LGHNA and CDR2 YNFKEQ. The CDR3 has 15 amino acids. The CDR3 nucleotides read TGTGCCAGCAGCCACTCCTTAGGGCTTAATGAAAAACTGTTTTTT. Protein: CASSHSLGLNEKLFF.

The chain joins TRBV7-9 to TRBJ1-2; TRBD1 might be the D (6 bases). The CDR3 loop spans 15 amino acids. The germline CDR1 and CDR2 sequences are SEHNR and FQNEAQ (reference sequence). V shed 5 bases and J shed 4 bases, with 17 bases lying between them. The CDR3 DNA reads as TGTGCCAGCAGCCCCCCCGGACAGACTCTCTATGGCTACACCTTC. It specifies CASSPPGQTLYGYTF.

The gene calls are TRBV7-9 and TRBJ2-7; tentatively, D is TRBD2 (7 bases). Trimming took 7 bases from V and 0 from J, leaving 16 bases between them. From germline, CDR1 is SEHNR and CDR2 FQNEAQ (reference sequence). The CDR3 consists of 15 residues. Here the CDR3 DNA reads TGTGCCAGCACCGTTGGGGGGGCGAGCTCCTACGAGCAGTACTTC. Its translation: CASTVGGASSYEQYF. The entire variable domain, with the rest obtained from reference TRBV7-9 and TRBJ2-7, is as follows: DTGVSQNPRHKITKRGQNVTFRCDPISEHNRLYWYRQTLGQGPEFLTYFQNEAQLEKSRLLSDRFSAERPKGSFSTLEIQRTEQGDSAMYLCASTVGGASSYEQYFGPGTRLTVT.

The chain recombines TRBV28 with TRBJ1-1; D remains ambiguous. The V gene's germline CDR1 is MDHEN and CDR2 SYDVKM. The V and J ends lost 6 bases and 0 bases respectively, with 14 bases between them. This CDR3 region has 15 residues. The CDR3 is CASSRHGSLNTEAFF. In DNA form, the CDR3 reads TGTGCCAGCAGCCGACACGGCAGCTTGAACACTGAAGCTTTCTTT. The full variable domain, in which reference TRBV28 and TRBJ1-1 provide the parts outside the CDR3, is DVKVTQSSRYLVKRTGEKVFLECVQDMDHENMFWYRQDPGLGLRLIYFSYDVKMKEKGDIPEGYSVSREKKERFSLILESASTNQTSMYLCASSRHGSLNTEAFFGQGTRLTVV.

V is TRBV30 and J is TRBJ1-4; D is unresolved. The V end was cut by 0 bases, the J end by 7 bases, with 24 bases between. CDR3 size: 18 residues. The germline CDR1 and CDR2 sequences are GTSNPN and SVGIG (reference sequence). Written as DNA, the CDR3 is TGTGCCTGGAGTGTTATTTCGGGTACTGCCTCGGTGGGTGAAAAACTGTTTTTT. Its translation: CAWSVISGTASVGEKLFF. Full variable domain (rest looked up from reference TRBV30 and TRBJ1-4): SQTIHQWPATLVQPVGSPLSLECTVEGTSNPNLYWYRQAAGRGLQLLFYSVGIGQISSEVPQNLSASRPQDRQFILSSKKLLLSDSGFYLCAWSVISGTASVGEKLFFGSGTQLSVL.

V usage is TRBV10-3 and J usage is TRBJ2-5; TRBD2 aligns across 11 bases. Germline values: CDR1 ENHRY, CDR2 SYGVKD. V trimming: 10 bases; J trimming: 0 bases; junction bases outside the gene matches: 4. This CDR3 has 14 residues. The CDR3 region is CATGLAGDQETQYF. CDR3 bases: TGTGCCACCGGACTAGCGGGTGACCAAGAGACCCAGTACTTC.

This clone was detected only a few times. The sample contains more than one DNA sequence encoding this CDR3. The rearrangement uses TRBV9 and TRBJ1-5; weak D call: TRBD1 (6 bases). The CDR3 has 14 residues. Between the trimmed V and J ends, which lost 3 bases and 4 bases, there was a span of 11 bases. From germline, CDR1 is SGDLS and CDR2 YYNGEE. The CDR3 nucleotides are TGTGCCAGCAGCGGGGGGGCCTCTAATCAGCCCCAGCATTTT. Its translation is CASSGGASNQPQHF.

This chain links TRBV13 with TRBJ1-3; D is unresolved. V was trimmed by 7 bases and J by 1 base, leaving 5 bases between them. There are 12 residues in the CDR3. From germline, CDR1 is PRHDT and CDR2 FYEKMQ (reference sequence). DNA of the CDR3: TGTGCCAGCACCAGGTCTGGAAACACCATATATTTT. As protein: CASTRSGNTIYF.

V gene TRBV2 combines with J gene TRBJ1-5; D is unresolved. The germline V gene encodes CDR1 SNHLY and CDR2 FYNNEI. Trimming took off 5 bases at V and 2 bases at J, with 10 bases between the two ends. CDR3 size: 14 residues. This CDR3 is CASSYFEGNQPQHF. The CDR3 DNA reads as TGTGCCAGCAGTTACTTCGAAGGCAATCAGCCCCAGCATTTT.

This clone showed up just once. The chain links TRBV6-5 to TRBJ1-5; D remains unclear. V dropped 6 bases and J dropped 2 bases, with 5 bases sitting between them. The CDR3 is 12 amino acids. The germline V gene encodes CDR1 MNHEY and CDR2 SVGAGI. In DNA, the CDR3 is TGTGCCAGCAGACATGGCAATCAGCCCCAGCATTTT. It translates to CASRHGNQPQHF.

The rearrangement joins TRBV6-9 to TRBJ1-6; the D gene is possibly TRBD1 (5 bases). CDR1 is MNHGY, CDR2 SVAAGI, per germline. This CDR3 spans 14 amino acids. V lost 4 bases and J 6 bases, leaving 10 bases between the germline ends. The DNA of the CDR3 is TGTGCCAGCAGTTTCGGAGGGACTAATTCACCCCTCCACTTT. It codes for CASSFGGTNSPLHF.

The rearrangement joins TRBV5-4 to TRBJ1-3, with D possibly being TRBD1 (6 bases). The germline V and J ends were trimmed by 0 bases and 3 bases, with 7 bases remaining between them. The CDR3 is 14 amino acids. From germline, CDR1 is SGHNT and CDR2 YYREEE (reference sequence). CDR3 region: CASSLEGVGNTIYF. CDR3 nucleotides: TGTGCCAGCAGCTTGGAGGGGGTTGGAAACACCATATATTTT.

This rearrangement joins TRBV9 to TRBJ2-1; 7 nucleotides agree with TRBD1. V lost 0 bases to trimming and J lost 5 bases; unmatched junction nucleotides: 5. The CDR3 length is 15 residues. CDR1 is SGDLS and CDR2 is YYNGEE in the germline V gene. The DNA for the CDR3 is TGTGCCAGCAGCGTAGTGACAGGGCCGGACAATGAGCAGTTCTTC. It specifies CASSVVTGPDNEQFF.

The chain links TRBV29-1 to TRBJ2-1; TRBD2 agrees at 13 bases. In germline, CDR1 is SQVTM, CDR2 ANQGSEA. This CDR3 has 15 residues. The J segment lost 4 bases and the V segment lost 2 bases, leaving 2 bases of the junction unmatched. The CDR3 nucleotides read TGCAGCGTTGAACTACTAGCGGGGGGGTACAATGAGCAGTTCTTC. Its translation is CSVELLAGGYNEQFF.

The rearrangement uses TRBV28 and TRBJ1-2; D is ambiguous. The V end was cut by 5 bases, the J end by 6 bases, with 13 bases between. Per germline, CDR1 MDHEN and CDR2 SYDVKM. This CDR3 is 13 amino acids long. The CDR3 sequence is CASSTELENGYTF. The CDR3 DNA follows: TGTGCCAGCAGTACTGAGCTGGAGAATGGCTACACCTTC.

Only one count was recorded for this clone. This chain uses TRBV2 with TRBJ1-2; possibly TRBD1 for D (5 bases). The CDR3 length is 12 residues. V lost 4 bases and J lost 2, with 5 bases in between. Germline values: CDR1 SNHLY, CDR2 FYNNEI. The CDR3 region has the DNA TGTGCCAGCAGTGGACAGAACTATGGCTACACCTTC. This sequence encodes CASSGQNYGYTF.

The CDR3 loop is CAIQKFSNQPQHF. CDR3 DNA sequence: TGTGCCATTCAGAAGTTTAGCAATCAGCCCCAGCATTTT. The chain links TRBV10-3 to TRBJ1-5; D unresolved. CDR3 length equals 13 residues. Germline values: CDR1 ENHRY, CDR2 SYGVKD. V shed 9 bases and J shed 0 bases, with 9 bases lying between them.

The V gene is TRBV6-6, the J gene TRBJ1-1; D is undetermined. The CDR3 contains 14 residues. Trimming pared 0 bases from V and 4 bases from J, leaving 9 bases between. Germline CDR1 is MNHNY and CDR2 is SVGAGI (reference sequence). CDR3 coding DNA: TGTGCCAGCAGTTACTCGACGGTGAGCACTGAAGCTTTCTTT. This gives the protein CASSYSTVSTEAFF.

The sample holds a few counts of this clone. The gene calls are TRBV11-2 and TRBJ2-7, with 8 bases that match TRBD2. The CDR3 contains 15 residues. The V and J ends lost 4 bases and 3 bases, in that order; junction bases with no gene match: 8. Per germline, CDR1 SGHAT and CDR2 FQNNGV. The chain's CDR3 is CASSYIAGWGYEQYF. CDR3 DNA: TGTGCCAGCAGCTATATAGCGGGGTGGGGCTACGAGCAGTACTTC.